The T cell receptor beta chain under discussion was sequenced for a study of blood T cells in healthy people across ages. Germline V gene data show CDR1 as SGHVS and CDR2 as FNYEAQ. The CDR3 runs 13 residues. With 4 bases removed from V and 11 bases from J, the gap between germline ends came to 12 bases. It was with a sample-barcoded 5' primer and a J-beta primer mix that a second PCR of roughly 7 to 12 cycles was run. TCRdb analysed the 5' RACE reads with MiXCR anew, one entry per CDR3 protein. There are about 1.4 million distinct CDR3 sequences in the sample; roughly 59% occur only once, and 6.5% to 8.5% lies in the top ten.

J is TRBJ1-6 and V is TRBV7-6; no clear D. This sequence originates from a man aged 18 to 30 in good health. Sequencing input: blood. CDR3 in amino acids: CASSSFAEAPLHF. In DNA form, the CDR3 reads TGTGCCAGCAGCTCCTTCGCAGAGGCACCCCTCCACTTT.